This note documents a single T cell receptor beta chain sequence. Its target antigen remains unknown. Base qualities are not at hand, and no much larger clone is one base apart. This specimen belongs to a study of cytomegalovirus exposure and HLA in healthy donors (dated by TCRdb to the late 2010s). General notes on the study: According to a later analysis, one platform produced both the roughly 110 validation repertoires and the 550 to 800 repertoires of the first cohort. The aim of the study was to test whether cataloging public T cell receptors could identify signatures of past pathogen exposure. In addition to the first cohort of around 670 subjects, a separate validation cohort of 130 or so different subjects was used. To predict cytomegalovirus infection status, the study brought together high-throughput TCR immunosequencing, statistical association of individual TCRs with disease status, and machine learning.

To prepare the library, the immunoSEQ multiplex PCR assay was applied. In the paper's pipeline: To diagnose cytomegalovirus status from the catalog of TCR beta chain sequences, a statistical classification framework was built. TCRdb took this table from immuneACCESS and kept in-frame rearrangements with V and J called. Such tables lack part of the clones; where checked against another copy, unresolved V genes explain under half of the gap, and the rest is unexplained. Clone size and V and J calls were adopted from that table, with D and trimming inferred from the DNA. The sample profile shows around 160,000 clones; around four fifths of them were found once. The leading ten clones occupy about 2% of the sample. General findings and caveats noted by the study authors: While some public TCRs were present in many individuals, most TCR sequences turned up only very rarely across donors. The authors suggested that the approach could potentially be extended to other disease states and immunological phenotypes. A few of the identified cytomegalovirus-associated TCR beta chains were confirmed in vitro to be specific for cytomegalovirus antigens. Of the cluster scores, 85% to 95% were above 0 in a later analysis, which found that TCRs clustered in the first cohort also tended to co-occur in the roughly 130 validation repertoires. The classifier was reported to diagnose cytomegalovirus status with high specificity and sensitivity in both the original and validation cohorts. A total of fewer than 200 TCR beta chains were listed by the study as associated with cytomegalovirus. All 130 or so repertoires were used to score co-occurrence in the validation cohort in a later analysis, because that analysis had no HLA typing for the cohort.

The donors belonged to the validation cohort of roughly 120 subjects, which was separate from the roughly 670-subject first cohort. This receptor was identified in a man younger than 40 in good health and CMV-seropositive. What was sequenced was PBMCs.

The DNA sequence is given as TGTGCCAGCAACAGGGGCACAGATACGCAGTATTTT. This sequence encodes CASNRGTDTQYF. Recombination linked TRBV9 to TRBJ2-3; matching of 6 bases hints at TRBD1 as the D gene. V is cut by 6 bases and J by 1 base, and the space between the germline ends is 6 bases. From a lookup of the germline V gene, CDR1 and CDR2 are SGDLS and YYNGEE. Reading from cysteine to phenylalanine, the CDR3 counts 12 amino acids. Just the 36-base CDR3 DNA is kept, in frame starting at base 1.